A selection of T cell receptor beta chains follows, all from one sample in a study of Ad26.COV2.S vaccination and SARS-CoV-2 variants. The method was immunoSEQ multiplex PCR; TCRdb's version includes in-frame clones alone and lacks a portion of them. Among about 680,000 clones listed, about 90% were seen once. This sample comprised peripheral blood, obtained in a trial of Ad26.COV2.S vaccine versus placebo. These TCRs come from a person aged 18-65 years who received the Ad26.COV2.S COVID-19 vaccine or a placebo. Both conserved end residues are part of each CDR3. The D gene is left open where the match is weak. The size of a clone is reported for some rows only, either as once, few or many, or as a class for expanded clones.

j_call | clone_size | v_call | d_call | cdr3_nt | cdr3_aa
TRBJ1-1 | - | TRBV6-2/TRBV6-3 | - | TGTGCCAGCAGTTGGGTTGAGAACACTGAAGCTTTCTTT | CASSWVENTEAFF
TRBJ1-5 | few | TRBV27 | - | TGTGCCAGCAGTTACGAGGGACGGCTAAATCAGCCCCAGCATTTT | CASSYEGRLNQPQHF
TRBJ1-1 | - | TRBV12-3/TRBV12-4 | - | TGTGCCAGCAGTTGGGGGCCGAACACTGAAGCTTTCTTT | CASSWGPNTEAFF
TRBJ2-7 | - | TRBV15 | TRBD2 | TGTGCCACCAGCAGAGATCGTGGTAGTAGCGGGGGGTACGAGCAGTACTTC | CATSRDRGSSGGYEQYF
TRBJ2-1 | - | TRBV18 | TRBD2 | TGTGCCAGCTCAGCGGGAGCGGGGAATGAGCAGTTCTTC | CASSAGAGNEQFF
TRBJ2-3 | - | TRBV18 | - | TGTGCCAGCTCACCTGGGACGGCTCGGACTTACACGCAGTATTTT | CASSPGTARTYTQYF
TRBJ2-7 | - | TRBV23-1 | - | TGCGCCAGCAGGGAGACGGGACAAACCTACGAGCAGTACTTC | CASRETGQTYEQYF
TRBJ2-4 | - | TRBV7-2 | TRBD1 | TGTGCCACCGGAGGACAGGGCAAAAACATTCAGTACTTC | CATGGQGKNIQYF
TRBJ1-3 | - | TRBV25-1 | - | TGTGCCAGCAGTGAATGGTCCGGGGGAAACACCATATATTTT | CASSEWSGGNTIYF
TRBJ2-5 | - | TRBV7-9 | - | TGTGCCAGCAGCTTACCCCAGTGGGGTGATACTGGTCAAGAGACCCAGTACTTC | CASSLPQWGDTGQETQYF
TRBJ2-7 | - | TRBV7-9 | - | TGTGCCAGCAGCCCTGGCGGGACCTACGAGCAGTACTTC | CASSPGGTYEQYF
TRBJ1-5 | once | TRBV24-1 | - | TGTGCCACCAGTGATTTAAGGGGATATAGCAATCAGCCCCAGCATTTT | CATSDLRGYSNQPQHF
TRBJ2-4 | - | TRBV7-2 | - | TGTGCCAGCAGCTTAGTTGACGGGGCCATTCAGTACTTC | CASSLVDGAIQYF
TRBJ2-4 | - | TRBV6-2/TRBV6-3 | - | TGTGCCAGCAGCCGCCTTTTCAACGGAGGGCTAGCCAAAAACATTCAGTACTTC | CASSRLFNGGLAKNIQYF
TRBJ1-3 | - | TRBV3-1/TRBV3-2 | TRBD1 | TGTGCCAGCAGCCGACAGACAGGGCCCGGAAACACCATATATTTT | CASSRQTGPGNTIYF
TRBJ2-7 | - | TRBV30 | TRBD2 | TGTGCCTGGCGGCGGAGCGGGAGCTCCGCCGAGCAGTACTTC | CAWRRSGSSAEQYF
TRBJ1-1 | - | TRBV5-1 | - | TGCGCCAGCAGATCGGGGACGGAGAACACTGAAGCTTTCTTT | CASRSGTENTEAFF
TRBJ1-5 | - | TRBV24-1 | - | TGTGCCACCAGTGGCAGCAATCAGCCCCAGCATTTT | CATSGSNQPQHF
TRBJ2-1 | - | TRBV7-8 | TRBD1 | TGTGCCAGCAGCGACTGGACAGGGGTCGTAAATGAGCAGTTCTTC | CASSDWTGVVNEQFF
TRBJ2-3 | - | TRBV6-6 | TRBD2 | TGTGCCAGCAGGTGGGGACTAGCGGGGGGAACAGATACGCAGTATTTT | CASRWGLAGGTDTQYF
TRBJ2-7 | - | TRBV3-1/TRBV3-2 | - | TGTGCCAGCAGCCAAGATCGGCAGGGGTCCTACGAGCAGTACTTC | CASSQDRQGSYEQYF
TRBJ2-2 | - | TRBV7-3 | - | TGTGCCAGCAGCCTCAGGGGCACCGGGGAGCTGTTTTTT | CASSLRGTGELFF
TRBJ2-3 | - | TRBV7-2 | - | TGTGCCAGCAGCCGGGACTTGATCACAGATACGCAGTATTTT | CASSRDLITDTQYF
TRBJ2-7 | few | TRBV5-4 | TRBD2 | TGTGCCAGCAGCTGGGGACTAGCGGGAGCCTACGAGCAGTACTTC | CASSWGLAGAYEQYF
TRBJ1-3 | - | TRBV10-3 | - | TGTGCCATCAGCCAAGGGTTTTCTGGAAACACCATATATTTT | CAISQGFSGNTIYF
TRBJ2-5 | - | TRBV19 | - | TGTGCCAGTAGCCAGGGGGAGACCCAGTACTTC | CASSQGETQYF
TRBJ1-1 | - | TRBV5-1 | - | TGCGCCAGCAGCTTGTCGGACACCCTGAACACTGAAGCTTTCTTT | CASSLSDTLNTEAFF
TRBJ2-7 | once | TRBV3-1/TRBV3-2 | - | TGTGCCAGCAGCCGACAGCTCCCGTTCTCCTACGAGCAGTACTTC | CASSRQLPFSYEQYF
TRBJ2-7 | - | TRBV7-9 | - | TGTGCCAGCAGCTTCTACAGCTCCTACGAGCAGTACTTC | CASSFYSSYEQYF
TRBJ2-3 | - | TRBV20-1 | - | TGCAGTGCCCACATATTGGATACGCAGTATTTT | CSAHILDTQYF
TRBJ1-1 | - | TRBV5-1 | TRBD1 | TGCGCCAGCAGCATTCCGGGACAGGGTGGCACTGAAGCTTTCTTT | CASSIPGQGGTEAFF
TRBJ2-7 | - | TRBV6-5 | TRBD1 | TGTGCCAGCAGTTCCACCCCGGACAGGGGGGGCGAGCAGTACTTC | CASSSTPDRGGEQYF
TRBJ1-6 | - | TRBV3-1/TRBV3-2 | - | TGTGCCAGCAGCCCGGGGCTTAATTCACCCCTCCACTTT | CASSPGLNSPLHF
TRBJ2-2 | - | TRBV18 | - | TGTGCCAGCTCACCCCCGGACCTCCCCAGCGGGGAGCTGTTTTTT | CASSPPDLPSGELFF
TRBJ2-7 | - | TRBV27 | TRBD1 | TGTGCCAGCAGTTCATCCGGGACAGTATCCTACGAGCAGTACTTC | CASSSSGTVSYEQYF
TRBJ1-1 | - | TRBV7-9 | - | TGTGCCAGCAGCTTGTTAGGGGTGAACACTGAAGCTTTCTTT | CASSLLGVNTEAFF
TRBJ2-7 | - | TRBV30 | - | TGTGCCTGGAGTCAGCTCATGGGACACACCTACGAGCAGTACTTC | CAWSQLMGHTYEQYF
TRBJ1-2 | once | TRBV19 | - | TGTGCCAGTAGTATCGTGAATGGGGACTATGGCTACACCTTC | CASSIVNGDYGYTF
TRBJ2-1 | - | TRBV7-8 | TRBD2 | TGTGCCAGCAGCTTAAGGGCTAGCGGATCCTCCTACAATGAGCAGTTCTTC | CASSLRASGSSYNEQFF
TRBJ2-5 | - | TRBV7-9 | TRBD1 | TGTGCCAGCAGCCAACAGGGGATACAAGAGACCCAGTACTTC | CASSQQGIQETQYF
TRBJ1-2 | - | TRBV5-4 | TRBD1 | TGTGCCAGCAGCGAGGGACAGGTTGTCTATGGCTACACCTTC | CASSEGQVVYGYTF
TRBJ1-6 | - | TRBV9 | TRBD1 | TGTGCCAGCAGCCCCAGGGGGACGAGAGATTCACCCCTCCACTTT | CASSPRGTRDSPLHF
TRBJ2-7 | - | TRBV5-5 | - | TGTGCCAGCAGTCGTTTGACAAATCCCTACGAGCAGTACTTC | CASSRLTNPYEQYF
TRBJ2-3 | - | TRBV30 | - | TGTGCCTGGAGTCGGGGGACAGAAGATACGCAGTATTTT | CAWSRGTEDTQYF
TRBJ2-1 | few | TRBV6-1 | - | TGTGCCAGCAGTGAAGCGCTAACGGGAGTCTGGAATGAGCAGTTCTTC | CASSEALTGVWNEQFF
TRBJ1-1 | - | TRBV10-3 | TRBD1 | TGTGCCATCAACGTGAACCAGGGGGCTAGGGCTTTCTTT | CAINVNQGARAFF
TRBJ2-3 | - | TRBV5-4 | TRBD2 | TGTGCCAGCAGCTGGGGACTAGCCGGGGGAGATACGCAGTATTTT | CASSWGLAGGDTQYF
TRBJ2-1 | - | TRBV5-1 | TRBD2 | TGCGCCAGCAGCTCGACTAGCGGCTACAATGAGCAGTTCTTC | CASSSTSGYNEQFF
TRBJ2-5 | - | TRBV6-2/TRBV6-3 | - | TGTGCCAGCAGCCTTCGGGTAGCAGAGACCCAGTACTTC | CASSLRVAETQYF
TRBJ2-7 | - | TRBV19 | TRBD2 | TGTGCCAGTAGTATATTCCACACGGGGGGAACCGTACGCTACGAGCAGTACTTC | CASSIFHTGGTVRYEQYF
TRBJ1-6 | - | TRBV27 | - | TGTGCCAGCAGGGGACGCACGTCAGCCTATAATTCACCCCTCCACTTT | CASRGRTSAYNSPLHF
TRBJ2-2 | - | TRBV6-2/TRBV6-3 | - | TGTGCCAGCAGCCGCGTCCGGACCGGGGAGCTGTTTTTT | CASSRVRTGELFF
TRBJ2-7 | - | TRBV6-1 | TRBD2 | TGTGCCAGCAGTGTATCTAGCGGGAGAATAGTCGAGCAGTACTTC | CASSVSSGRIVEQYF
TRBJ1-2 | - | TRBV19 | - | TGTGCCAGTAGGGGCACGGGGGAGTATGGCTACACCTTC | CASRGTGEYGYTF